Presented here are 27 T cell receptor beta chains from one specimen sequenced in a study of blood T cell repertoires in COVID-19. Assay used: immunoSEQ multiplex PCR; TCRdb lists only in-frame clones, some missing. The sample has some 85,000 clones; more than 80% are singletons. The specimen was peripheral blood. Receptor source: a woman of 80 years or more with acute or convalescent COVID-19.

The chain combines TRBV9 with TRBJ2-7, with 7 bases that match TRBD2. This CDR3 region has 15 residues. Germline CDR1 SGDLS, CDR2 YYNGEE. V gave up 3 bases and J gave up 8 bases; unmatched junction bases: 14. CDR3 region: CASSGFELATPKQYF. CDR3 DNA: TGTGCCAGCAGCGGCTTCGAACTAGCGACGCCTAAGCAGTACTTC. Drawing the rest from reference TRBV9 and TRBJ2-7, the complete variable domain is DSGVTQTPKHLITATGQRVTLRCSPRSGDLSVYWYQQSLDQGLQFLIQYYNGEERAKGNILERFSAQQFPDLHSELNLSSLELGDSALYFCASSGFELATPKQYFGPGTRLTVT.

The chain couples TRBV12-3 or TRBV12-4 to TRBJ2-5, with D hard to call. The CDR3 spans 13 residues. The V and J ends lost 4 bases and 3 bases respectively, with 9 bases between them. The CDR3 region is CASSSGSEETQYF. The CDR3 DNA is TGTGCCAGCAGTTCCGGGTCGGAAGAGACCCAGTACTTC.

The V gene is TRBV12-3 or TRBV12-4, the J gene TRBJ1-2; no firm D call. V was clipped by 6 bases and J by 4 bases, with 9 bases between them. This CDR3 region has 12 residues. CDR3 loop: CASSSGVYGYTF. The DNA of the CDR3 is TGTGCCAGCAGCTCCGGGGTCTATGGCTACACCTTC.

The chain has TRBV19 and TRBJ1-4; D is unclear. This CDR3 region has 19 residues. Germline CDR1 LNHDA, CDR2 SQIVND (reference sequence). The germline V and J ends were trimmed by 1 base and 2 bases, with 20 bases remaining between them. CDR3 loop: CASSIAGYRARATNEKLFF. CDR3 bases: TGTGCCAGTAGTATAGCTGGGTACCGAGCGCGGGCGACTAATGAAAAACTGTTTTTT.

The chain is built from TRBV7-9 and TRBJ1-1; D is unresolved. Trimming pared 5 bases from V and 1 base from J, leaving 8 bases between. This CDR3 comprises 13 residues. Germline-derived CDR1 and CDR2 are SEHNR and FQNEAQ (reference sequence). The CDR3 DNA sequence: TGTGCCAGCAGCCTACAGACGAACACTGAAGCTTTCTTT. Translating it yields CASSLQTNTEAFF.

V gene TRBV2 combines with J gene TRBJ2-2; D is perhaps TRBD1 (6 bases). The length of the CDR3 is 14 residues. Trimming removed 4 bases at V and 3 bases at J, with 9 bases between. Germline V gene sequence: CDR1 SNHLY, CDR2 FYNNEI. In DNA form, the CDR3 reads TGTGCCAGCAGTGGTCAGGGGTACACCGGGGAGCTGTTTTTT. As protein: CASSGQGYTGELFF.

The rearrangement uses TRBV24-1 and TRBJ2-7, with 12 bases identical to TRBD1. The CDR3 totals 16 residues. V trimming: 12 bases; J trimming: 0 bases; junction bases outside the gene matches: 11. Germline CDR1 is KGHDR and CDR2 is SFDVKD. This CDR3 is CADRGQGARNSYEQYF. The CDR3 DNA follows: TGTGCCGACCGGGGACAGGGGGCCCGAAACTCCTACGAGCAGTACTTC.

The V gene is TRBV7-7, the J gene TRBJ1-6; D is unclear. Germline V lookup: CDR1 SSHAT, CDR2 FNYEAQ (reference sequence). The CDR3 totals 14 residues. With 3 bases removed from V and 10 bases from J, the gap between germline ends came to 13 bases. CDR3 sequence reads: CASSFYPRFSPLHF. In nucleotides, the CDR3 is TGTGCCAGCAGCTTCTACCCTCGGTTCTCACCCCTCCACTTT.

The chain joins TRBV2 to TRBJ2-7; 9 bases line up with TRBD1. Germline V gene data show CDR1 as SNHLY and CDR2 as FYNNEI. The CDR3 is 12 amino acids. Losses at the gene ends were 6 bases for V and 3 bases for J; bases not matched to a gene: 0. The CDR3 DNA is TGTGCCAGCAGGGACAGGGGCTACGAGCAGTACTTC. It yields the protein CASRDRGYEQYF. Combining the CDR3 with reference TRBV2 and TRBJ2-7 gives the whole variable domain EPEVTQTPSHQVTQMGQEVILRCVPISNHLYFYWYRQILGQKVEFLVSFYNNEISEKSEIFDDQFSVERPDGSNFTLKIRSTKLEDSAMYFCASRDRGYEQYFGPGTRLTVT.

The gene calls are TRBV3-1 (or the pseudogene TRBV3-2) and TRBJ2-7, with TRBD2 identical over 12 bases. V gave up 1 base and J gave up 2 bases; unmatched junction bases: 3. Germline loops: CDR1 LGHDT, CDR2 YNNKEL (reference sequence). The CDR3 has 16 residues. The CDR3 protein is CASSQGRLAGAYEQYF. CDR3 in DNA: TGTGCCAGCAGCCAAGGTCGACTAGCGGGGGCCTACGAGCAGTACTTC.

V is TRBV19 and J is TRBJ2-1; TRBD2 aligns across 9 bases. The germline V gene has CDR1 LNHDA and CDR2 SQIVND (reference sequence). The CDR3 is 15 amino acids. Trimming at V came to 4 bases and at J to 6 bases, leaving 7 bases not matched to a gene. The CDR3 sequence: CASSRVRLAANEQFF. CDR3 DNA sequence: TGTGCCAGTAGTAGAGTAAGACTAGCGGCCAATGAGCAGTTCTTC.

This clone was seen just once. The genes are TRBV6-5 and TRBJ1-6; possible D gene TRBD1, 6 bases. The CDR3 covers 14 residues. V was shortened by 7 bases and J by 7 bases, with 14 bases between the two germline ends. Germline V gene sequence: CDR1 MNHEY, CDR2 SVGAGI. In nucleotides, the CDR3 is TGTGCCAGCACCCCAGGGGAATTCAATTCACCCCTCCACTTT. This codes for CASTPGEFNSPLHF.

CDR3 in DNA: TGTGCCAGCAGCCCGGGACAGGACTATGGCTACACCTTC. Translation: CASSPGQDYGYTF. This chain links TRBV7-9 with TRBJ1-2, with 8 bases aligning to TRBD1. J was trimmed by 3 bases and V by 5 bases; bases with no gene match: 2. In germline, CDR1 is SEHNR, CDR2 FQNEAQ (reference sequence). The CDR3 spans 13 residues.

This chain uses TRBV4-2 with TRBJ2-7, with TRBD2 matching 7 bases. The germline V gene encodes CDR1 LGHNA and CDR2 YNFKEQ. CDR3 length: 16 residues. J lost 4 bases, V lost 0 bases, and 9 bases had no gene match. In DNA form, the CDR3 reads TGTGCCAGCAGCCAAGATCATGGCGGGAGTGGATACGAGCAGTACTTC. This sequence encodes CASSQDHGGSGYEQYF.

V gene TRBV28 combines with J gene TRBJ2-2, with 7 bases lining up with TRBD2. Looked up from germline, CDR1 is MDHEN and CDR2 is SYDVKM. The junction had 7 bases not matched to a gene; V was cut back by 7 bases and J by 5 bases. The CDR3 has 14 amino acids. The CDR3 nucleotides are TGTGCCAGCACATCCTCGGGGGGTACCGGGGAGCTGTTTTTT. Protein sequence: CASTSSGGTGELFF. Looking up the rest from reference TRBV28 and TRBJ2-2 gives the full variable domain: DVKVTQSSRYLVKRTGEKVFLECVQDMDHENMFWYRQDPGLGLRLIYFSYDVKMKEKGDIPEGYSVSREKKERFSLILESASTNQTSMYLCASTSSGGTGELFFGEGSRLTVL.

The CDR3 loop reads CASSLDRSSYNEQFF. The CDR3 DNA reads TGTGCCAGCAGTTTAGACAGGAGCTCCTACAATGAGCAGTTCTTC. This chain joins TRBV5-4 and TRBJ2-1; a weak D match, TRBD1 (6 bases). V was pared by 5 bases and J by 0 bases, with 12 bases between. The CDR3 has 15 amino acids. CDR1 is SGHNT, CDR2 YYREEE, per germline (reference sequence).

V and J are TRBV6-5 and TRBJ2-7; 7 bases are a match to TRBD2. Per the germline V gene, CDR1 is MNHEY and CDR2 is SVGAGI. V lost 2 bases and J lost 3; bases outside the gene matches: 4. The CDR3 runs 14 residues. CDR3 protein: CASSYGLADYEQYF. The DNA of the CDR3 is TGTGCCAGCAGTTACGGGCTAGCGGACTACGAGCAGTACTTC.

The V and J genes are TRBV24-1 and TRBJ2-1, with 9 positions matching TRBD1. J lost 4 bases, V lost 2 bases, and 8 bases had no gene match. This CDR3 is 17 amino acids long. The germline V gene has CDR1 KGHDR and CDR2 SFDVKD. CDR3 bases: TGTGCCACCAGTGATTCCAGGGGGACAGGGCTGTACAATGAGCAGTTCTTC. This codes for CATSDSRGTGLYNEQFF.

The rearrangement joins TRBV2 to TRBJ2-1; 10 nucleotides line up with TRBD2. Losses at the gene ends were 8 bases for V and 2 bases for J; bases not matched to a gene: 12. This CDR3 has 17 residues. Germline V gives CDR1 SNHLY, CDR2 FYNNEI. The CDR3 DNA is TGTGCCAGCCCCGGTAGCGGGGGGCGACGTACCTACAATGAGCAGTTCTTC. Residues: CASPGSGGRRTYNEQFF.

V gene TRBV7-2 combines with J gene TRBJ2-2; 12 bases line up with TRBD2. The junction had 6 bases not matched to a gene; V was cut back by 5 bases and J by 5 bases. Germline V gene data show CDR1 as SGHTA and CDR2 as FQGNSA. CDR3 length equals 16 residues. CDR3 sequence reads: CASSTRLAGVTGELFF. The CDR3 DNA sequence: TGTGCCAGCAGCACCCGACTAGCGGGAGTAACCGGGGAGCTGTTTTTT.

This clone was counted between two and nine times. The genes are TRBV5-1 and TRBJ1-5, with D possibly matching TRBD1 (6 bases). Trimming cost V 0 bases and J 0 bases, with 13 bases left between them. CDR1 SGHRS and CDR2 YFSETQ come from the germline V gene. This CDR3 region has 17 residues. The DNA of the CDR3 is TGCGCCAGCAGCTTGGGGACAGCAGATTATAGCAATCAGCCCCAGCATTTT. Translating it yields CASSLGTADYSNQPQHF.

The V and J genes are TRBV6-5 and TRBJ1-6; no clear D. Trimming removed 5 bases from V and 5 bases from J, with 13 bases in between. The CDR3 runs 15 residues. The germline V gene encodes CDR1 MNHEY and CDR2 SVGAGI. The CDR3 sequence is CASSPRQANNSPLHF. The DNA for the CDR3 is TGTGCCAGCAGTCCCCGTCAGGCCAATAATTCACCCCTCCACTTT.

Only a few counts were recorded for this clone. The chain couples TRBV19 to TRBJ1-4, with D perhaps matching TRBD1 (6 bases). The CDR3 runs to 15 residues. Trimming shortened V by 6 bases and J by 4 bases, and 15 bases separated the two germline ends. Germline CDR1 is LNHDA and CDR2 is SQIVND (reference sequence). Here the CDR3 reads CASRGRGGLNEKLFF. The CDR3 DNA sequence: TGTGCCAGTAGGGGTCGGGGGGGGCTTAATGAAAAACTGTTTTTT.

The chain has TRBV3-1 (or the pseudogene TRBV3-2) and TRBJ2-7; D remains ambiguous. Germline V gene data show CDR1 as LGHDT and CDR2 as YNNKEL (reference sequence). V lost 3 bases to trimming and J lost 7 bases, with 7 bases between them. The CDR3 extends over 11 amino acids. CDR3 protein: CASSQAWEQYF. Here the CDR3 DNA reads TGTGCCAGCAGCCAGGCTTGGGAGCAGTACTTC.

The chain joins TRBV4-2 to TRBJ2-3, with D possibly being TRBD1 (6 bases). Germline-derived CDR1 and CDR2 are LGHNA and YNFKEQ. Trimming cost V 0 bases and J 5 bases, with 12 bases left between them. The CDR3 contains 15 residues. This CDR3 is CASSQDGTPLDTQYF. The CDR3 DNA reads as TGTGCCAGCAGCCAAGATGGGACACCGCTAGATACGCAGTATTTT.

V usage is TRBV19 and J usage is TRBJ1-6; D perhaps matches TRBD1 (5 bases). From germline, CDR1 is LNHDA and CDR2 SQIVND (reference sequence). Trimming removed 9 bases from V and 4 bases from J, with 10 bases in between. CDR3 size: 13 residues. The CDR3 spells CASRRAYNSPLHF. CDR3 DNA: TGTGCCAGCCGCAGGGCATATAATTCACCCCTCCACTTT.

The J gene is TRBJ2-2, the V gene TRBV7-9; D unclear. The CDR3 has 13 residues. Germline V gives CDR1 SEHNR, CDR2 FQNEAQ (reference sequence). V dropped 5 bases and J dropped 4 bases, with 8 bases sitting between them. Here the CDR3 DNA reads TGTGCCAGCAGCCGATACAGCACCGGGGAGCTGTTTTTT. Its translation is CASSRYSTGELFF.